A single sample is the source of the 17 T cell receptor beta chains below, sequenced in a study of OX40 agonist ivuxolimab in advanced cancers. Sequencing was performed with immunoSEQ multiplex PCR; in TCRdb, only in-frame clones are kept and a portion is missing. The repertoire consists of 65,000 to 70,000 clones, with 75% to 90% occurring once and the leading ten covering under 3.5%. The material was CD4+ or CD8+ T cells sorted from blood, obtained in a trial of the OX40 agonist ivuxolimab. These receptors were obtained from an adult with an advanced solid tumor such as melanoma, head and neck, liver or kidney cancer.

This rearrangement joins TRBV30 to TRBJ1-6, with a possible D match to TRBD1 (5 bases). Trimming removed 6 bases from V and 9 bases from J, with 15 bases in between. CDR3 length equals 13 residues. Germline-derived CDR1 and CDR2 are GTSNPN and SVGIG (reference sequence). The CDR3 loop reads CACRWGGISPLHF. The DNA of the CDR3 is TGTGCCTGTCGGTGGGGGGGAATTTCACCCCTCCACTTT.

The chain carries TRBV21-1 and TRBJ2-7; TRBD1 was called by the table and not checked on the DNA. TRBV21-1 is tagged as a pseudogene. The CDR3 has 16 residues. The CDR3 nucleotides are TGTGCCCCCCTCCGATATAGGACAGCTAGCTCCTACGAGCAGTACTTC. It specifies CAPLRYRTASSYEQYF.

The gene calls are TRBV4-1 and TRBJ2-7, with a tentative D call TRBD2 (6 bases). The CDR3 is 15 residues long. Trimming stripped 1 base from V and 6 bases from J, with 16 bases between. Germline loops: CDR1 MGHRA, CDR2 YSYEKL. In DNA form, the CDR3 reads TGCGCCAGCAGCCAAGCCGCGGGACCGATCGGCGAGCAGTACTTC. Protein product: CASSQAAGPIGEQYF.

This chain uses TRBV28 with TRBJ2-1, with a tentative D call TRBD2 (6 bases). Deletions cut 9 bases from V and 7 bases from J, with 16 bases between. CDR3 length: 13 residues. Per germline, CDR1 MDHEN and CDR2 SYDVKM. The CDR3 loop reads CASRVTSMNEQFF. The CDR3 DNA sequence: TGTGCCAGTAGGGTGACTAGTATGAATGAGCAGTTCTTC.

V usage is TRBV11-3 and J usage is TRBJ2-7; TRBD1 matches at 7 bases. The CDR3 has 17 residues. From germline, CDR1 is SGHNT and CDR2 YENEEA. The V and J ends lost 0 bases and 1 base, in that order; junction bases with no gene match: 9. CDR3: CASSLDRVTGVSYEQYF. Here the CDR3 DNA reads TGTGCCAGCAGCTTAGATCGGGTCACAGGGGTTTCCTACGAGCAGTACTTC. The full variable domain, rest sourced from reference TRBV11-3 and TRBJ2-7, is EAGVVQSPRYKIIEKKQPVAFWCNPISGHNTLYWYLQNLGQGPELLIRYENEEAVDDSQLPKDRFSAERLKGVDSTLKIQPAELGDSAVYLCASSLDRVTGVSYEQYFGPGTRLTVT.

The table lists this clone with a count of one. The rearrangement uses TRBV7-9 and TRBJ2-7, with D unclear. The CDR3 covers 15 residues. CDR1 SEHNR and CDR2 FQNEAQ come from the germline V gene (reference sequence). Trimming pared 1 base from V and 5 bases from J, leaving 15 bases between. The CDR3 reads CASSLGGAARNEQYF. The CDR3 DNA is TGTGCCAGCAGCTTAGGAGGAGCCGCAAGGAACGAGCAGTACTTC.

V usage is TRBV9 and J usage is TRBJ1-4, with 8 bases matching TRBD1. The CDR3 extends over 14 amino acids. Germline CDR1 is SGDLS and CDR2 is YYNGEE. J lost 5 bases, V lost 4 bases, and 4 bases had no gene match. CDR3 sequence reads: CASSSRTGNEKLFF. Written as DNA, the CDR3 is TGTGCCAGCAGCTCGAGGACAGGGAATGAAAAACTGTTTTTT.

As regards this clone: This sample includes further DNA sequences coding for the same CDR3. The CDR3 protein is CASSIVRGNQPQHF. CDR3 nucleotide sequence: TGTGCCAGTAGTATAGTGCGGGGAAACCAGCCCCAGCATTTT. This chain connects TRBV19 to TRBJ1-5, with D hard to call. The V end was cut by 1 base, the J end by 7 bases, with 11 bases between. The germline CDR1 and CDR2 sequences are LNHDA and SQIVND (reference sequence). The CDR3 runs to 14 residues.

This clone was seen a handful of times. The gene calls are TRBV4-1 and TRBJ1-1, with D possibly matching TRBD1 (5 bases). Germline loops: CDR1 MGHRA, CDR2 YSYEKL. This CDR3 has 18 residues. Trimming took off 4 bases at V and 4 bases at J, with 25 bases between the two ends. The CDR3 is CASSPSPWGRRSGTEAFF. For the CDR3, the DNA is TGCGCCAGCAGCCCCTCACCTTGGGGCAGGCGATCCGGCACTGAAGCTTTCTTT.

The CDR3 region has the DNA TGTGCCAGCAGTTTAATCAATTCACCCCTCCACTTT. This codes for CASSLINSPLHF. This chain joins TRBV27 and TRBJ1-6, with D unresolved. V dropped 2 bases and J dropped 7 bases, with 3 bases sitting between them. The CDR3 runs 12 residues. Germline loops: CDR1 MNHEY, CDR2 SMNVEV (reference sequence).

This chain joins TRBV4-2 and TRBJ1-2; the D gene is possibly TRBD1 (5 bases). Looked up from germline, CDR1 is LGHNA and CDR2 is YNFKEQ. The CDR3 is made up of 15 amino acids. V dropped 3 bases and J dropped 1 base, with 12 bases sitting between them. The CDR3 DNA reads TGTGCCAGCAGCCACAAAGACAGCCATAACTATGGCTACACCTTC. It specifies CASSHKDSHNYGYTF.

The chain combines TRBV7-2 with TRBJ2-3; no reliable D call. This CDR3 is built from 15 residues. Germline V CDR1 and CDR2: SGHTA, FQGNSA. With 6 bases removed from V and 0 bases from J, the gap between germline ends came to 13 bases. The CDR3 DNA is TGTGCCAGCAGTCCAAACCCGCCTAGCACAGATACGCAGTATTTT. Translating it yields CASSPNPPSTDTQYF.

Regarding this clone: The junction departs from the called germline gene at one end, perhaps through a read error. The chain is built from TRBV7-9 and TRBJ1-6; tentative D call: TRBD1 (6 bases). The germline V gene has CDR1 SEHNR and CDR2 FQNEAQ (reference sequence). CDR3 size: 15 residues. Here the CDR3 reads CASSQAGGWSSPLHF. The CDR3 nucleotides read TGCGCCAGCAGCCAAGCCGGGGGCTGGAGTTCACCCCTCCACTTT.

The chain uses TRBV23-1 and TRBJ2-1; 7 bases are shared with TRBD1. TRBV23-1 falls under the ORF class, with uncertain function. The J segment lost 4 bases and the V segment lost 4 bases, leaving 10 bases of the junction unmatched. The CDR3 totals 16 residues. The chain's CDR3 is CASSRSPGQQYNEQFF. CDR3 nucleotide sequence: TGCGCCAGCAGTCGCTCTCCGGGACAGCAATACAATGAGCAGTTCTTC.

The rearrangement links TRBV7-2 to TRBJ2-5; D gene uncertain. V was clipped by 0 bases and J by 1 base, with 12 bases between them. Germline CDR1 reads SGHTA; CDR2 reads FQGNSA. This CDR3 is built from 16 residues. The CDR3: CASSLARHSSQETQYF. As DNA, the CDR3 is TGTGCCAGCAGCTTAGCGCGTCACAGCAGCCAAGAGACCCAGTACTTC.

The chain employs TRBV5-4 and TRBJ1-4; D not resolved. V was cut by 4 bases and J by 2 bases, with 9 bases left in between. The CDR3 extends over 14 amino acids. CDR1 is SGHNT and CDR2 is YYREEE in the germline V gene (reference sequence). CDR3 nucleotide sequence: TGTGCCAGCAGCCAAGTCGGTACTAATGAAAAACTGTTTTTT. It is translated as CASSQVGTNEKLFF.

The chain recombines TRBV28 with TRBJ2-1; TRBD2 aligns across 11 bases. The CDR3 spans 16 residues. Per germline, CDR1 MDHEN and CDR2 SYDVKM. V trimming: 1 base; J trimming: 7 bases; junction bases outside the gene matches: 6. The CDR3 reads CASSLFTSGSSNEQFF. The DNA for the CDR3 is TGTGCCAGCAGTTTATTTACTAGCGGGAGTTCAAATGAGCAGTTCTTC.